This TCR beta chain was obtained from a study of CD8 T cells in Susac syndrome. RNA, at about 0.45 to 1 ug, was reverse transcribed with random hexamers. It was immunoSEQ multiplex PCR that amplified TCR beta CDR3 across 54 Vbeta and 13 Jbeta. TCRdb redid the calling of the immunoSEQ multiplex PCR reads with MiXCR, one entry per CDR3 protein. The sample lists 300,000 to 350,000 distinct CDR3 sequences; about 90% were seen once. Findings and limits, study-wide: A relatively small number of individuals underwent TCR sequencing and HLA analysis.

This CDR3 region has 15 residues. V was pared by 5 bases and J by 0 bases, with 11 bases between. Remarks on this clonotype: Its specificity is unknown.

Sequenced: CD4+ T cells from PBMCs. This TCR came from a human donor with multiple sclerosis. The rearrangement links TRBV12-3 or TRBV12-4 to TRBJ1-5, with D possibly TRBD1 on 6 matching bases. The CDR3 loop reads CASSTYRDSNQPQHF. The CDR3 region has the DNA TGTGCCAGCAGTACTTACAGGGATAGCAATCAGCCCCAGCATTTT.